Included here is one T cell receptor beta chain sequence, with context. Its antigen is unidentified. V gave up 5 bases and J gave up 4 bases; unmatched junction bases: 6. Germline V CDR1 and CDR2: SGHTA, FQGTGA. This CDR3 has 14 amino acids. This sample is part of a study of cytomegalovirus exposure and HLA in healthy donors. At the level of the study: There were 88 million or so unique TCRs (from HLA-typed donors) in an early data release.

The PCR contained 60 Vbeta and 13 Jbeta primers. TCRdb's copy holds only in-frame clones and misses some; the assay was immunoSEQ multiplex PCR. This sample has 150,000 or so clones, with about four fifths found just once. Study-wide points: A previous analysis found most TCR beta V segments productive roughly 90% or roughly 30% of the time. The study assumed roughly uniform donor sequencing depth for presence/absence analyses.

The clonotype was recovered from a woman aged 45-65 years in good health and CMV-seropositive. J is TRBJ1-1 and V is TRBV7-3; 8 bases agree with TRBD1. Sequencing was carried out using PBMCs. The CDR3 reads CASSPSGGITEAFF. The CDR3, as DNA: TGTGCCAGCAGCCCCTCAGGGGGCATCACTGAAGCTTTCTTT.